This TCR beta chain was profiled in a study of shared clonotypes between healthy human individuals. The study's findings and limits: Though the depth was large, rarefaction showed that sorted-subset sequencing was incomplete.

A note on this clone: Its target is unknown.

The assay was immunoSEQ multiplex PCR, and TCRdb's table has in-frame clones only and misses some. The sample shows roughly 2.2 million clones, just over 90% of them seen only once. Germline loops: CDR1 MDHEN, CDR2 SYDVKM. The CDR3 has 15 amino acids. Trimming took 4 bases from V and 5 from J; bases not matched to a gene: 7. Source material: naive CD4+ T cells from PBMCs. Subset defined: CD45RA+ positively selected. The TCR was taken from a man younger than 35 in good health. Some clones in this sample may be carry-over from other donors' samples. The chain is built from TRBV28 and TRBJ2-2, with 7 bases that match TRBD1. In DNA form, the CDR3 reads TGTGCCAGCAGTTCGCCGGGACAGTCAACCGGGGAGCTGTTTTTT. It is translated as CASSSPGQSTGELFF.